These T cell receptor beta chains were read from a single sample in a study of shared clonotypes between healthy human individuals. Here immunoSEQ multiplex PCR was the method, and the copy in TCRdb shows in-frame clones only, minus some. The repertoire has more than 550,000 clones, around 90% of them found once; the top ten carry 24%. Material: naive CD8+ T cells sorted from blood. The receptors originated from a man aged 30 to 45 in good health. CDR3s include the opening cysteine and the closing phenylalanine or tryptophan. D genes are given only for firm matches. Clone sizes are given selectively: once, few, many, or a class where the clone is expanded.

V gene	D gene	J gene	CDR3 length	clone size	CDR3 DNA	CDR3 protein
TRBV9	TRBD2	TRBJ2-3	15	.	TGTGCCAGCAGCGTGTTTACGGGAGGTTCGGATACGCAGTATTTT	CASSVFTGGSDTQYF
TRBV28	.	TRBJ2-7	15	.	TGTGCCAGCAGTGATTCCTCCGGCCTTCGCTACGAGCAGTACTTC	CASSDSSGLRYEQYF
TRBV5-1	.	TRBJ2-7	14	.	TGCGCCAGCAGCTCCAGGTCCCTAGGGAACGAGCAGTACTTC	CASSSRSLGNEQYF
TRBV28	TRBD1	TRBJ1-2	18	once	TGTGCCAGCAGTTTCAACCTCCGGGTAGGGGGCCTTTCCTATGGCTACACCTTC	CASSFNLRVGGLSYGYTF
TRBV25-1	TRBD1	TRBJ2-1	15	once	TGTGCCAGCAGGGAGGGACAGGGGGCCTACAATGAGCAGTTCTTC	CASREGQGAYNEQFF
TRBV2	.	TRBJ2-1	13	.	TGTGCCAGCAGAACGTGGGTTTACAATGAGCAGTTCTTC	CASRTWVYNEQFF
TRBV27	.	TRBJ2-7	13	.	TGTGCCAGCAGCCTCTTAGGGGACTCGGTGGAGTACTTC	CASSLLGDSVEYF
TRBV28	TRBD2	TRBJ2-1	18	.	TGTGCCAGCAGTTTAAGACTAGCGGGAGGGCCGGAGGTCAATGAGCAGTTCTTC	CASSLRLAGGPEVNEQFF
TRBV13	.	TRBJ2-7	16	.	TGTGCCAGCAGCTTAGTAACATCGGGACGGCTCTACGAGCAGTACTTC	CASSLVTSGRLYEQYF
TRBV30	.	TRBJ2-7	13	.	TGTGCCTGGAGTGTAGGGCAGGTCTACGAGCAGTACTTC	CAWSVGQVYEQYF
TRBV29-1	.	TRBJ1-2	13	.	TGCAGCGTTGCGGACACGTTAGGTTATGGCTACACCTTC	CSVADTLGYGYTF
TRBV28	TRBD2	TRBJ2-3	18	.	TGTGCCAGCAGTTCTACACTAGCGGGGGACCCTAGCACAGATACGCAGTATTTT	CASSSTLAGDPSTDTQYF
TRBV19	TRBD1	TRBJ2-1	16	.	TGTGCCAGTAGAAGTCTTGGGACAGGGGAGAGCAATGAGCAGTTCTTC	CASRSLGTGESNEQFF
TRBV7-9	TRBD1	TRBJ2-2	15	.	TGTGCCAGCAGCGAAACCGGGACAGGGTTTGGGGAGCTGTTTTTT	CASSETGTGFGELFF
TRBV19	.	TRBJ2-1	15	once	TGTGCCAGTAGTTCAGGACAGAGGGGATACAATGAGCAGTTCTTC	CASSSGQRGYNEQFF
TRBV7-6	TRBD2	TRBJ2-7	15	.	TGTGCCAGCAGCCCAGAGGTAGCGGGAGGCGGCGAGCAGTACTTC	CASSPEVAGGGEQYF
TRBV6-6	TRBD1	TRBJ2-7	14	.	TGTGCCAGCGGCCTCGGGACAGGGTACTACGAGCAGTACTTC	CASGLGTGYYEQYF
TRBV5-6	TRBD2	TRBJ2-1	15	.	TGTGCCAGCAGCTTGCGGCGGGAGGGCCCTCATGAGCAGTTCTTC	CASSLRREGPHEQFF
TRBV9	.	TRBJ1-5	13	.	TGTGCCAGCAGCGAAGGGGGGGGTCAGCCCCAGCATTTT	CASSEGGGQPQHF
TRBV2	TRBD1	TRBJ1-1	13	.	TGTGCCAGCAGCGACAGGGGGAACACTGAAGCTTTCTTT	CASSDRGNTEAFF
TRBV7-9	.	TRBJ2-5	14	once	TGTGCCAGCAGCTTAGATCCAGGTCAAGAGACCCAGTACTTC	CASSLDPGQETQYF
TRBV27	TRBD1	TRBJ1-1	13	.	TGTGCCAGCAGTCCCCGGACAGGAGTGTTTGATTTCTTT	CASSPRTGVFDFF
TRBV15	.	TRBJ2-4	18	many	TGTGCCACCAGCAGCGAACAGGGCTCTTCTTCTGGGGTGAACATTCAGTACTTC	CATSSEQGSSSGVNIQYF
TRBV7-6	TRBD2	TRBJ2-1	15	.	TGTGCCAGCAGCTTATACCAGCGGGAGAACGATGAGCAGTTCTTC	CASSLYQRENDEQFF